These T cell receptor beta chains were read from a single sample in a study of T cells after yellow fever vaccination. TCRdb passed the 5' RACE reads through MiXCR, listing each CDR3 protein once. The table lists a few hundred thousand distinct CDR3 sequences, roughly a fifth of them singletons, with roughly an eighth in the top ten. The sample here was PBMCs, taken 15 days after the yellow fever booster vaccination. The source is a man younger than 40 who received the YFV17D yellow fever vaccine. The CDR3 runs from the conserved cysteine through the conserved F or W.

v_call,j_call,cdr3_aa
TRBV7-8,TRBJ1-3,CASSLEYTSGNTIYF
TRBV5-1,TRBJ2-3,CASSLGASPTDTQYF
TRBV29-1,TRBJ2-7,CSASQGARLDEQYF
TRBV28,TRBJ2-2,CASSFGLKAGELFF
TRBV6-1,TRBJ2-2,CASHRTDITGELFF
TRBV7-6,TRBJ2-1,CASSPSPGQGVFDEQFF
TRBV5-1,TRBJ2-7,CASSLGQGIYEQYF
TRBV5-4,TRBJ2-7,CASSMAGTAYEQYF
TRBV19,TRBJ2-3,CASVGSSTDTQYF
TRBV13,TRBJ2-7,CASSSGWGGDEQYF
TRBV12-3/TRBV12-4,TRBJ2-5,CASSSGQGMGETQYF
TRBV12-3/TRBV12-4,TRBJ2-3,CASSLGGTGWRTDTQYF
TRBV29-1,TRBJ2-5,CSVEWFSHGETQYF
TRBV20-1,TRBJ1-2,CSVTRQGAYGYTF
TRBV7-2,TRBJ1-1,CASSFGHSYTEAFF
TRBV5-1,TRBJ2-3,CASSLDERELDTQYF
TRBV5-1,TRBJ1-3,CASSAGHNSGNTIYF
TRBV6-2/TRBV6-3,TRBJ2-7,CASRKLAISYEQYF
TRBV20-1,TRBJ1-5,CSARNSYQPQHF
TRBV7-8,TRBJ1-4,CASSLDIGNYEKLFF